These 31 T cell receptor beta chains were all obtained from the same sample, sequenced in a study of blood T cell repertoires in COVID-19. This table comes from immunoSEQ multiplex PCR, and its TCRdb copy is limited to in-frame clones, with some not included. Of 130,000 or so clones in the sample, more than 70% were seen once. Sequencing was performed on peripheral blood. Receptors were obtained from a man aged 45-65 years with acute or convalescent COVID-19.

This clone was recorded a few times. The chain is built from TRBV30 and TRBJ2-7; D perhaps matches TRBD1 (6 bases). Trimming cost V 0 bases and J 4 bases, with 10 bases left between them. This CDR3 contains 13 residues. Germline CDR1 and CDR2: GTSNPN and SVGIG (reference sequence). The CDR3 bases are TGTGCCTGGAGTGTACAGGGAATTTACGAGCAGTACTTC. This codes for CAWSVQGIYEQYF.

The V call is TRBV28, the J call TRBJ2-5; 9 nucleotides align to TRBD2. Germline CDR1 and CDR2: MDHEN and SYDVKM. The CDR3 runs 15 residues. The ends lost 5 bases at V and 5 bases at J; junction bases unmatched: 9. CDR3 sequence (DNA): TGTGCCAGCAGTACAGAGCGGGAGGCACGGGAGACCCAGTACTTC. Its translation is CASSTEREARETQYF. Full variable domain (remainder filled in from reference TRBV28 and TRBJ2-5): DVKVTQSSRYLVKRTGEKVFLECVQDMDHENMFWYRQDPGLGLRLIYFSYDVKMKEKGDIPEGYSVSREKKERFSLILESASTNQTSMYLCASSTEREARETQYFGPGTRLLVL.

The chain links TRBV20-1 to TRBJ2-1; TRBD1 matches at 9 bases. Losses at the gene ends were 3 bases for V and 2 bases for J; bases not matched to a gene: 11. This CDR3 is built from 17 residues. From germline, CDR1 is DFQATT and CDR2 SNEGSKA (reference sequence). The DNA of the CDR3 is TGCAGTGCTAGTGCTTTTACCCGGACAGGGGCCTACAATGAGCAGTTCTTC. It yields the protein CSASAFTRTGAYNEQFF.

The J gene is TRBJ2-5, the V gene TRBV19, with D uncertain. Trimming took 2 bases from V and 1 from J, leaving 11 bases between them. The CDR3 spans 15 residues. Germline V gene sequence: CDR1 LNHDA, CDR2 SQIVND (reference sequence). DNA of the CDR3: TGTGCCAGTAGTATATCTGGAGCGTCCCAAGAGACCCAGTACTTC. Translated, it gives CASSISGASQETQYF.

The count of this clone is one. The chain couples TRBV4-1 to TRBJ2-6, with D maybe TRBD1 (6 bases). V was shortened by 3 bases and J by 1 base, with 13 bases between the two germline ends. CDR1 is MGHRA and CDR2 is YSYEKL in the germline V gene. This CDR3 comprises 17 residues. CDR3 in amino acids: CASSQGASTSGANVLTF. The CDR3 DNA follows: TGCGCCAGCAGCCAGGGGGCTAGTACTTCTGGGGCCAACGTCCTGACTTTC.

The genes are TRBV11-2 and TRBJ1-2; D is possibly TRBD1 (6 bases). Per germline, CDR1 SGHAT and CDR2 FQNNGV. The ends were cut back, 4 bases at V and 4 bases at J, with 13 bases in the middle. There are 14 residues in the CDR3. CDR3 region: CASSSIQGSYGYTF. In DNA, the CDR3 is TGTGCCAGCAGCTCTATTCAGGGGTCCTATGGCTACACCTTC.

The count of this clone is one. The CDR3 is CATSIGGTGEAFF. DNA for the CDR3: TGTGCCACTTCTATTGGAGGGACAGGAGAAGCTTTCTTT. V is TRBV10-3 and J is TRBJ1-1; 8 bases fit TRBD1. V gave up 10 bases and J gave up 8 bases; unmatched junction bases: 12. The germline V gene has CDR1 ENHRY and CDR2 SYGVKD. CDR3 length equals 13 residues.

The rearrangement links TRBV20-1 to TRBJ1-5, with 8 nucleotides matching TRBD1. This CDR3 contains 15 residues. The germline CDR1 and CDR2 sequences are DFQATT and SNEGSKA (reference sequence). The ends lost 3 bases at V and 4 bases at J; junction bases unmatched: 8. CDR3 bases: TGCAGTGCTAGTGTCCAGACAGGGGTTAATCAGCCCCAGCATTTT. Translation gives CSASVQTGVNQPQHF.

This chain joins TRBV29-1 and TRBJ1-1; D ambiguous. Germline loops: CDR1 SQVTM, CDR2 ANQGSEA. This CDR3 is 13 amino acids long. Trimming stripped 7 bases from V and 2 bases from J, with 14 bases between. The CDR3 sequence is CSAIRGYNTEAFF. The CDR3 DNA sequence: TGCAGCGCCATACGAGGGTATAACACTGAAGCTTTCTTT.

The V and J genes are TRBV11-1 and TRBJ1-1, with D possibly being TRBD1 (5 bases). This CDR3 has 15 residues. Germline V gives CDR1 SGHAT, CDR2 FQDESV (reference sequence). V gave up 5 bases and J gave up 4 bases, with 17 bases separating them. CDR3 loop: CASSVAGWVGTEAFF. The CDR3 DNA follows: TGTGCCAGCAGCGTTGCAGGGTGGGTAGGCACTGAAGCTTTCTTT.

This chain links TRBV28 with TRBJ1-2; 8 nucleotides agree with TRBD1. V dropped 2 bases and J dropped 4; count of bases not matched to a gene: 6. CDR3 size: 15 residues. Germline V CDR1 and CDR2: MDHEN, SYDVKM. Written as DNA, the CDR3 is TGTGCCAGCAGTTTAAACAGGGGGGTAGGCTATGGCTACACCTTC. Translating gives CASSLNRGVGYGYTF.

The CDR3 nucleotides are TGTGCCAGCAGTTTAACATCGGCAGGGGCAAGGTATGGCTACACCTTC. This sequence encodes CASSLTSAGARYGYTF. The rearrangement joins TRBV28 to TRBJ1-2; D might be TRBD1 (6 bases). The germline gives CDR1 MDHEN, CDR2 SYDVKM. This CDR3 spans 16 amino acids. V was clipped by 2 bases and J by 5 bases, with 18 bases between them.

This clone is a singleton in its sample. The chain is built from TRBV7-9 and TRBJ1-2, with no clear D. CDR1 is SEHNR and CDR2 is FQNEAQ in the germline V gene (reference sequence). V shed 1 base and J shed 5 bases, with 17 bases lying between them. This CDR3 is built from 16 residues. CDR3 sequence reads: CASSLEDTSLGYGYTF. Here the CDR3 DNA reads TGTGCCAGCAGCTTAGAGGATACCTCCCTCGGGTATGGCTACACCTTC.

This chain uses TRBV27 with TRBJ1-6, with TRBD1 matching over 10 bases. CDR1 is MNHEY and CDR2 is SMNVEV in the germline V gene (reference sequence). V was clipped by 6 bases and J by 6 bases; unmatched bases: 2. The CDR3 totals 14 residues. The CDR3 DNA reads as TGTGCCAGCAGCCGGGACAGGGGTAATTCACCCCTCCACTTT. The encoded protein is CASSRDRGNSPLHF.

V gene TRBV3-1 (or the pseudogene TRBV3-2) combines with J gene TRBJ1-4; weak D call: TRBD1 (5 bases). The CDR3 spans 12 residues. Trimming took off 8 bases at V and 10 bases at J, with 14 bases between the two ends. CDR1 and CDR2 (germline): LGHDT, YNNKEL (reference sequence). The CDR3 spells CASSQGNGKLFF. In nucleotides, the CDR3 is TGTGCCAGCTCCCAGGGCAACGGAAAACTGTTTTTT.

The rearrangement uses TRBV19 and TRBJ1-2; 8 positions match TRBD1. Germline loops: CDR1 LNHDA, CDR2 SQIVND (reference sequence). The CDR3 runs 14 residues. With V trimmed by 9 bases and J by 3 bases, 9 bases remained unmatched. DNA of the CDR3: TGTGCCAGCGGCCTAGACAGGGGCGACTATGGCTACACCTTC. This translates into CASGLDRGDYGYTF.

J is TRBJ1-3 and V is TRBV7-9; maybe TRBD1 (5 bases). The CDR3 has 16 residues. Per germline, CDR1 SEHNR and CDR2 FQNEAQ (reference sequence). V was pared by 1 base and J by 4 bases, with 14 bases between. CDR3 bases: TGTGCCAGCAGCTTAGTGGCAGGGAAGGTCGGAAACACCATATATTTT. Translating it yields CASSLVAGKVGNTIYF.

The chain employs TRBV18 and TRBJ1-6; 8 positions agree with TRBD1. The V segment lost 4 bases and the J segment 6 bases; nucleotides outside the gene matches: 5. CDR1 is KGHSH and CDR2 is LQKENI in the germline V gene. The CDR3 runs 15 residues. CDR3 residues: CASSLQGASNSPLHF. CDR3 DNA sequence: TGTGCCAGCTCACTGCAGGGGGCGTCTAATTCACCCCTCCACTTT.

The chain joins TRBV6-5 to TRBJ2-7; 8 bases are shared with TRBD1. The CDR3 extends over 14 amino acids. CDR1 and CDR2 (germline): MNHEY, SVGAGI. V shed 6 bases and J 2 bases; nucleotides not matched to a gene: 6. CDR3 bases: TGTGCCAGCAGGCCGGGACAGGTGGCCTACGAGCAGTACTTC. Translating gives CASRPGQVAYEQYF.

In its sample, this clone is medium-sized. The chain couples TRBV6-4 to TRBJ1-1; 8 positions agree with TRBD1. The CDR3 length is 14 residues. CDR1 and CDR2 from the germline V gene are MRHNA and SNTAGT. J was trimmed by 4 bases and V by 5 bases; bases with no gene match: 6. CDR3 protein: CASSPQGAATEAFF. For the CDR3, the DNA is TGTGCCAGCAGTCCGCAGGGGGCTGCCACTGAAGCTTTCTTT.

CDR3 region: CASSHPTVAEAFF. CDR3 in DNA: TGCGCCAGCAGCCATCCCACAGTAGCTGAAGCTTTCTTT. The chain carries TRBV4-1 and TRBJ1-1; D call uncertain. The CDR3 contains 13 residues. Germline CDR1 MGHRA, CDR2 YSYEKL. V gave up 3 bases and J gave up 6 bases, with 11 bases separating them.

V is TRBV6-5 and J is TRBJ2-1; 10 bases fit TRBD2. The germline V gene has CDR1 MNHEY and CDR2 SVGAGI. V lost 8 bases, J lost 8 bases, and 6 bases stayed unmatched. CDR3 length: 13 residues. This CDR3 is CASSPSGGYEQFF. Written as DNA, the CDR3 is TGTGCCAGCTCCCCTAGCGGGGGTTATGAGCAGTTCTTC.

In DNA, the CDR3 is TGTGCCACCAGAAAGGGGGTAAACACTGAAGCTTTCTTT. As protein: CATRKGVNTEAFF. The chain has TRBV24-1 and TRBJ1-1; tentatively, D is TRBD1 (6 bases). Deletions cut 7 bases from V and 2 bases from J, with 10 bases between. This CDR3 is built from 13 residues. Germline V gene lookup returns CDR1 KGHDR and CDR2 SFDVKD.

The rearrangement joins TRBV28 to TRBJ1-2; the match to TRBD1 covers 10 bases. J was trimmed by 8 bases and V by 7 bases; bases with no gene match: 10. CDR3 size: 14 residues. Germline CDR1 reads MDHEN; CDR2 reads SYDVKM. The CDR3 loop reads CASKSDRGVLGYTF. The CDR3 nucleotides read TGTGCCAGCAAATCGGACAGGGGGGTGTTGGGCTACACCTTC.

The CDR3 DNA is TGTGCCAGCAGTGACGGGACATCCTCCGAAAAACTGTTTTTT. This gives the protein CASSDGTSSEKLFF. V usage is TRBV6-1 and J usage is TRBJ1-4; D perhaps matches TRBD1 (6 bases). Germline lookup yields CDR1 MNHNS and CDR2 SASEGT. The CDR3 covers 14 residues. V was pared by 3 bases and J by 8 bases, with 13 bases between.

This chain connects TRBV15 to TRBJ2-7; TRBD1 agrees at 7 bases. Trimming took 4 bases from V and 2 from J; bases not matched to a gene: 8. Per the germline V gene, CDR1 is LNHNV and CDR2 is YYDKDF (reference sequence). There are 15 residues in the CDR3. In nucleotides, the CDR3 is TGTGCCACCAGCATGGAGACAGGGAAAACCTACGAGCAGTACTTC. Amino acids: CATSMETGKTYEQYF.

The CDR3 nucleotides are TGCGCCAGCAGGACGGGAGTAGTTAGCTACGAGCAGTACTTC. Residues: CASRTGVVSYEQYF. The chain links TRBV5-1 to TRBJ2-7; a possible D gene is TRBD2 (6 bases). From germline, CDR1 is SGHRS and CDR2 YFSETQ. V was shortened by 5 bases and J by 3 bases, with 15 bases between the two germline ends. The CDR3 loop spans 14 amino acids.

CDR3 region: CASTTGAYNEQFF. CDR3 sequence (DNA): TGTGCCAGCACAACAGGGGCCTACAATGAGCAGTTCTTC. The chain carries TRBV6-5 and TRBJ2-1; 7 bases fit TRBD1. With V trimmed by 7 bases and J by 2 bases, 2 bases remained unmatched. Germline CDR1 and CDR2: MNHEY and SVGAGI. The CDR3 extends over 13 amino acids.

V is TRBV25-1 and J is TRBJ1-4; 9 bases are shared with TRBD1. Losses at the gene ends were 5 bases for V and 8 bases for J; bases not matched to a gene: 12. Germline V lookup: CDR1 MGHDK, CDR2 SYGVNS. This CDR3 has 16 amino acids. This chain's CDR3 is CASSTIAGTGREKLFF. The CDR3 nucleotides read TGTGCCAGCAGTACGATCGCCGGGACAGGGAGGGAAAAACTGTTTTTT.

This sequence joins TRBV5-1 and TRBJ1-6; D possibly corresponds to TRBD1 (5 bases). The CDR3 contains 14 residues. CDR1 and CDR2 (germline): SGHRS, YFSETQ. V lost 2 bases and J lost 7, with 10 bases in between. This CDR3 reads CASSFDRVNSPLHF. In DNA, the CDR3 is TGCGCCAGCAGCTTTGACAGAGTGAATTCACCCCTCCACTTT.

The V gene is TRBV11-2, the J gene TRBJ2-2; perhaps TRBD2 as D (7 bases). Trimming removed 4 bases from V and 5 bases from J, with 20 bases in between. This CDR3 has 17 residues. Germline loops: CDR1 SGHAT, CDR2 FQNNGV. The CDR3 coding sequence is TGTGCCAGCAGCTCCATAAGGGGGGGCGATGGTACCGGGGAGCTGTTTTTT. Residues: CASSSIRGGDGTGELFF.